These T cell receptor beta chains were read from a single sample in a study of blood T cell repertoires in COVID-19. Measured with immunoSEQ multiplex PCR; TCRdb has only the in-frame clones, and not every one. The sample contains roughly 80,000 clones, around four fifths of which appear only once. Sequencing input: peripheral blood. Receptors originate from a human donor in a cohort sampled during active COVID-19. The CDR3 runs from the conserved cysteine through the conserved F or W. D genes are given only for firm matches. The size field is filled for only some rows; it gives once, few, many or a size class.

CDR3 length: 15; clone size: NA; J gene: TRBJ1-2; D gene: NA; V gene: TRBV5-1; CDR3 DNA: TGCGCCAGCAGCTTGGCCGCACAGAGGGAGAATGGCTACACCTTC; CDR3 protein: CASSLAAQRENGYTF
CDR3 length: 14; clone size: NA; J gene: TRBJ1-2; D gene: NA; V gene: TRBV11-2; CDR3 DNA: TGTGCCAGCAGTAGGCGAGGAGGGTTGGAGGGCTACACCTTC; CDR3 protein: CASSRRGGLEGYTF
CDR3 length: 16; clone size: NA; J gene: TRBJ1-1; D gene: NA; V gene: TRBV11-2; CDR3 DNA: TGTGCCAGCAGCTTTCTTGGGGGCGTGAGGGGCACTGAAGCTTTCTTT; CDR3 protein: CASSFLGGVRGTEAFF
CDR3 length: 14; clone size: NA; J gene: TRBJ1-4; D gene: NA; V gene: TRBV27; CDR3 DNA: TGTGCCACAGGGCCTAGCGGGTGGAGAGAAAAACTGTTTTTT; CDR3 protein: CATGPSGWREKLFF
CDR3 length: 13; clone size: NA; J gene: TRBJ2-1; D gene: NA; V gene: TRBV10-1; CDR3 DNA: TGCGCCAGCAGTGGGCAGGCCTACAATGAGCAGTTCTTC; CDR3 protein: CASSGQAYNEQFF
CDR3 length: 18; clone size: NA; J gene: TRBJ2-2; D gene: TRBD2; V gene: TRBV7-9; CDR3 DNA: TGTGCCAGCAGTGCCGGGACTAGCGGGGGGGCGACCACCGGGGAGCTGTTTTTT; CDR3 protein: CASSAGTSGGATTGELFF
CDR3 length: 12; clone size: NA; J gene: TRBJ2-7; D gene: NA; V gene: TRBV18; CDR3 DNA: TGTGCCAGCTCACCGAGGGGGGGCGAGCAGTACTTC; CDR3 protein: CASSPRGGEQYF
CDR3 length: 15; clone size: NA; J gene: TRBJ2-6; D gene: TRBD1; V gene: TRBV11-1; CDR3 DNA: TGTGCCAGCAGCAGGGGGCAATCTGGGGCCAACGTCCTGACTTTC; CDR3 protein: CASSRGQSGANVLTF
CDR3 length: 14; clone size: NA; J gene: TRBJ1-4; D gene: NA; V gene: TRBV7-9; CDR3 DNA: TGTGCCAGCAGCGCTTCCGGGAGGACTGAAAAACTGTTTTTT; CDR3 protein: CASSASGRTEKLFF
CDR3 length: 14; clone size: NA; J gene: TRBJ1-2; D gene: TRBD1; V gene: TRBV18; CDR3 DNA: TGTGCCAGCTCACCGGGACAGGGTGACTATGGCTACACCTTC; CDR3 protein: CASSPGQGDYGYTF
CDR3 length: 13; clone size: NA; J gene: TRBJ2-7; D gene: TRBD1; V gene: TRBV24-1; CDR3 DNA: TGTGCCACCAGTCTGGACAGGGGGTACGAGCAGTACTTC; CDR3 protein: CATSLDRGYEQYF
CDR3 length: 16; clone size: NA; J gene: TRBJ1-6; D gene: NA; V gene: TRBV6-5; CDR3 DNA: TGTGCCAGCAGTTACGGTTCCTCGGGGGTCAATTCACCCCTCCACTTT; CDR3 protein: CASSYGSSGVNSPLHF
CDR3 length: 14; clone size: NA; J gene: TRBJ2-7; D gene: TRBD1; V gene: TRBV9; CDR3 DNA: TGTGCCAGCACTCCGACAGGGGAGGACTACGAGCAGTACTTC; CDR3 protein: CASTPTGEDYEQYF
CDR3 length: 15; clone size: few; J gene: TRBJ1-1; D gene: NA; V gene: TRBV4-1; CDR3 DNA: TGCGCCAGCAGCCAAGAGGAGGGCGCGCACACTGAAGCTTTCTTT; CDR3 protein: CASSQEEGAHTEAFF
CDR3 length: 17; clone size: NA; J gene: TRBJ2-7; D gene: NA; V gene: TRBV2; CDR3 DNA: TGTGCCAGCAGCGGGGCCGCGGGAAGGTCCCGTATCTACGAGCAGTACTTC; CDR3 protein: CASSGAAGRSRIYEQYF
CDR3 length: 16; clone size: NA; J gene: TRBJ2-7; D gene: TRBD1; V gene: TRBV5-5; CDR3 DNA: TGTGCCAGCAGATCTGGACAGGGGCCTTACTCCTACGAGCAGTACTTC; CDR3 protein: CASRSGQGPYSYEQYF
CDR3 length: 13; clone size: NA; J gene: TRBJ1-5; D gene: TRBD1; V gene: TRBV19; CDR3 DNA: TGTGCCAGTAGCCAGGGGGGAGGTCAGCCCCAGCATTTT; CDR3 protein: CASSQGGGQPQHF
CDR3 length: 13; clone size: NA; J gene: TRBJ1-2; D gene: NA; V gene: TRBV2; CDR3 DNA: TGTGCCAGCAGGATAGGGGTCAACTATGGCTACACCTTC; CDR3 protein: CASRIGVNYGYTF
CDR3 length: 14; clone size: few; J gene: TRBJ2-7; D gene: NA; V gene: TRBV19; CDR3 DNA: TGTGCCAGTAGCCCCGCCGGGAGCTCCTACGAGCAGTACTTC; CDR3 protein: CASSPAGSSYEQYF
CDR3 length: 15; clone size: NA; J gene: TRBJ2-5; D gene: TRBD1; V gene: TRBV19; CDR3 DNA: TGTGCCAGTAGTACGGGACAGGGGGGACAAGAGACCCAGTACTTC; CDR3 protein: CASSTGQGGQETQYF
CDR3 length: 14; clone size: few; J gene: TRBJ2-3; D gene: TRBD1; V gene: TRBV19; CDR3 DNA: TGTGCCAGTAGGGACAGGGGGAGAACAGATACGCAGTATTTT; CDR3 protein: CASRDRGRTDTQYF
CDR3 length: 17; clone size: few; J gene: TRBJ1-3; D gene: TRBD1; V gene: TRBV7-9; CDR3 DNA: TGTGCCAGCAGCCCCAGGACAGGGGCCAACTCTGGAAACACCATATATTTT; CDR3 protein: CASSPRTGANSGNTIYF
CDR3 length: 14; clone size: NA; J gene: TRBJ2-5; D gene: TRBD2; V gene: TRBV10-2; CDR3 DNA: TGCGCCAGCAGCCAGACTAGCGGGGGCCAGACCCAGTACTTC; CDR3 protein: CASSQTSGGQTQYF
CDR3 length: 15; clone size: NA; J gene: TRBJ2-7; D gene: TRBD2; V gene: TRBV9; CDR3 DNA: TGTGCCAGCGGGGCCGGGACTAGCGGGGGATACGAGCAGTACTTC; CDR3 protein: CASGAGTSGGYEQYF
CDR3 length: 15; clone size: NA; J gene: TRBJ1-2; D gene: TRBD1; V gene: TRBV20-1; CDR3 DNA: TGCAGTGCTAGTGGCAAGGGGGCCTTTAACTATGGCTACACCTTC; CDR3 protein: CSASGKGAFNYGYTF
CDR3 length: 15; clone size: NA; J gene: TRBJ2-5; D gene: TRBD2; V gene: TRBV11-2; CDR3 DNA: TGTGCCAGCAGGATAGGGACTAGCGGAGCAGAGACCCAGTACTTC; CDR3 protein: CASRIGTSGAETQYF
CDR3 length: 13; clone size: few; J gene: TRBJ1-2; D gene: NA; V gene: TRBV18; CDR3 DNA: TGTGCCAGCTCTCAAGGAGGAGGGGAAGGCTACACCTTC; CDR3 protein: CASSQGGGEGYTF
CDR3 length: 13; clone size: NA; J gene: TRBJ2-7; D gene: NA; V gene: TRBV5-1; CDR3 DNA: TGCGCCAGCAGCTTCGCAGGCTCCTACGAGCAGTACTTC; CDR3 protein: CASSFAGSYEQYF
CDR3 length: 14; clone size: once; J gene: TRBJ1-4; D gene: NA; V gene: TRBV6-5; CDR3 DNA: TGTGCCAGCAGTTATCTTGGAGAACCTGACAAACTGTTTTTT; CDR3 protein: CASSYLGEPDKLFF
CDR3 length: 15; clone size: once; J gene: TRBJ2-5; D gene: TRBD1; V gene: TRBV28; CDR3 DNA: TGTGCCAGCAGTGGGGACAGGGGGCGCGGGGAGACCCAGTACTTC; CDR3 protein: CASSGDRGRGETQYF
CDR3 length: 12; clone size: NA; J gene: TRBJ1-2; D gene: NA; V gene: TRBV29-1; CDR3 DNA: TGCAGCGTTGAGGAGGAAAACTATGGCTACACCTTC; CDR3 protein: CSVEEENYGYTF
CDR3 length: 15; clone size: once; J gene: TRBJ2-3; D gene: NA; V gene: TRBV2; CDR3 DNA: TGTGCCAGCACCTCCCCCCCGGGGTCCGCAGATACGCAGTATTTT; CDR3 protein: CASTSPPGSADTQYF
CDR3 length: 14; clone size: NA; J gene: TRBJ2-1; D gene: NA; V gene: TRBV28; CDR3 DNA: TGTGCCAGCAGAACCCCCCGGGTAGACGATGAGCAGTTCTTC; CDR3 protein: CASRTPRVDDEQFF
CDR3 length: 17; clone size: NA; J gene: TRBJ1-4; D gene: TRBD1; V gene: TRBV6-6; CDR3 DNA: TGTGCCAGCAGTCCGGGACAGGGGGTGGGAACTAATGAAAAACTGTTTTTT; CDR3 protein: CASSPGQGVGTNEKLFF
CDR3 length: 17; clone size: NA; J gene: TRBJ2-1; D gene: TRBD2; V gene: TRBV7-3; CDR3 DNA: TGTGCCAGCAGCTTACTAGGGACTAGCGGGGGATACAATGAGCAGTTCTTC; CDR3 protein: CASSLLGTSGGYNEQFF
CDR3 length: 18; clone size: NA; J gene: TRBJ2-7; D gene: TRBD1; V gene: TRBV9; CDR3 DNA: TGTGCCAGCAGCCCATGGGGAGAAGGGACAGGGTGGTCCTACGAGCAGTACTTC; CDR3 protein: CASSPWGEGTGWSYEQYF
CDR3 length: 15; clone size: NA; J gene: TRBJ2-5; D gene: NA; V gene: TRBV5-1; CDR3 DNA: TGCGCCAGCAGCTTGGCCACAGGGTGGCAAGAGACCCAGTACTTC; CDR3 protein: CASSLATGWQETQYF
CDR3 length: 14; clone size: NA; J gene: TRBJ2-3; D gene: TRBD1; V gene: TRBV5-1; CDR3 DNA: TGCGCCAGCAGCTTCGGACAGGGAAAAGATACGCAGTATTTT; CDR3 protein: CASSFGQGKDTQYF
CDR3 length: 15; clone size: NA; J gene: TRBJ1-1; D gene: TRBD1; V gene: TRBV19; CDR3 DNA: TGTGCCAGTAACAAACGGGACAGAAGCAACACTGAAGCTTTCTTT; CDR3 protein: CASNKRDRSNTEAFF
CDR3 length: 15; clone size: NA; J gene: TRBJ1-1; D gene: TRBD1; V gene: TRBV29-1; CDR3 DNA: TGCAGCGTTGAAGATCGCACAGGGGGGAACACTGAAGCTTTCTTT; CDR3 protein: CSVEDRTGGNTEAFF
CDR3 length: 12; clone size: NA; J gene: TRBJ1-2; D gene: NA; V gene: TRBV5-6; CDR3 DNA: TGTGCCAGCAGCTTGCAGGGTTCTGGCTACACCTTC; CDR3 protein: CASSLQGSGYTF
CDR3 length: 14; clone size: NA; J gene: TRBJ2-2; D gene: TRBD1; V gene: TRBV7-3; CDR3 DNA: TGTGCCAGCAGCCGGGACAGTAACACCGGGGAGCTGTTTTTT; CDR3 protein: CASSRDSNTGELFF
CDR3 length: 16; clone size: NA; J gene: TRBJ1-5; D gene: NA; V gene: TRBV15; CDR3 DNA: TGTGCCACCAGCAGAGCTGGGAGGAGGGACAATCAGCCCCAGCATTTT; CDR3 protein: CATSRAGRRDNQPQHF
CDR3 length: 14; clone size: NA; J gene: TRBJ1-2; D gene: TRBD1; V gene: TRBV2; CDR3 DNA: TGTGCCAGCAGTTCGACAGGGGGGGCCTATGGCTACACCTTC; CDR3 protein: CASSSTGGAYGYTF
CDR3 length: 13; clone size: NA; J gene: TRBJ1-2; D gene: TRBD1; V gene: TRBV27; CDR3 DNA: TGTGCCAGCAGAGCCGGGACAGGATATGGCTACACCTTC; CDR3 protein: CASRAGTGYGYTF
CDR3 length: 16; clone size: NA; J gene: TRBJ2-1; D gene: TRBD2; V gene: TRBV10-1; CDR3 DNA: TGCGCCAGCAGTGAGTCAGCAGCGGGGGCCTACAATGAGCAGTTCTTC; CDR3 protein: CASSESAAGAYNEQFF
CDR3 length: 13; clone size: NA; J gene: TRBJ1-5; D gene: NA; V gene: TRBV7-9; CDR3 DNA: TGTGCCAGCAGCTCGGACGGGGGGCAGCCCCAGCATTTT; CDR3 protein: CASSSDGGQPQHF
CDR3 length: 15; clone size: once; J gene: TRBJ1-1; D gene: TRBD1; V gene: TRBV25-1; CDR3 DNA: TGTGCCAGCAGTGAACCGACAGGGACCCGCACTGAAGCTTTCTTT; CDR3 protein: CASSEPTGTRTEAFF
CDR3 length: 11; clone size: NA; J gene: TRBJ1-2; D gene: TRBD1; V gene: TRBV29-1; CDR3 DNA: TGCAGCGTGACAGGGGTCTATGGCTACACCTTC; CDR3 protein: CSVTGVYGYTF
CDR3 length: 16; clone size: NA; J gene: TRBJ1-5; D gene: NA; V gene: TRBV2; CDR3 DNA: TGTGCCAGCAGTGAGGGGGCAGTTGCCGGGAACCAGCCCCAGCATTTT; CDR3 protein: CASSEGAVAGNQPQHF
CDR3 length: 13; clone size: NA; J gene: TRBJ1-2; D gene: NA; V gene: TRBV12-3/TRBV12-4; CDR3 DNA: TGTGCCAGCAGCCCACAGGGATACAGAGGCTACACCTTC; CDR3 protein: CASSPQGYRGYTF
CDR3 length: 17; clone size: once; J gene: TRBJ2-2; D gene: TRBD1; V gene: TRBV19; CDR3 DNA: TGTGCCAGTAGTATTTTCCTCGGACAGGGGCCTGGCGGGGAGCTGTTTTTT; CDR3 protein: CASSIFLGQGPGGELFF
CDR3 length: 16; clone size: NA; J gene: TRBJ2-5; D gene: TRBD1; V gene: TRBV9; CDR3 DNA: TGTGCCAGCAGCGGCCGACAGGGGACCGTGGATGAGACCCAGTACTTC; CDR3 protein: CASSGRQGTVDETQYF
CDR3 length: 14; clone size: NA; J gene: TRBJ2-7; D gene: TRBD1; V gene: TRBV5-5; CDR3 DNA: TGTGCCAGCACCCGGACAGGGGGGGTCTCTGAGCAGTACTTC; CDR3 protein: CASTRTGGVSEQYF
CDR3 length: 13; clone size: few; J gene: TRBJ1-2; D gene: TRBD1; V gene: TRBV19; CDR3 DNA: TGTGCCAGTAGTATAGCCAGGGGGAATGGCTACACCTTC; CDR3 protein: CASSIARGNGYTF
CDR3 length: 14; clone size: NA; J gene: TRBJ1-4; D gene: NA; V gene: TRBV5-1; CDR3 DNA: TGCGCCAGCAGCTTCGGGGGGGCTAATGAAAAACTGTTTTTT; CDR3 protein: CASSFGGANEKLFF